These 31 T cell receptor beta chains originate from one sample sequenced in a study of PD-1 blockade in mismatch repair-deficient tumors. TCRdb's table, derived via immunoSEQ multiplex PCR, lists solely in-frame clones and lacks some. The table records under 50,000 clones, 65% to 80% of them present only once. Here the sequenced sample was PBMCs, taken before pembrolizumab treatment. The receptors were sampled from an adult with mismatch repair-deficient cancer.

The chain links TRBV6-5 to TRBJ1-1, with no clear D. The CDR3 is 15 residues long. CDR1 is MNHEY, CDR2 SVGAGI, per germline. The V and J ends lost 6 bases and 7 bases respectively, with 21 bases between them. The CDR3, as DNA: TGTGCCAGCAGCTATCAGTCCGGCCCCCGGGGTGAAGCTTTCTTT. This sequence encodes CASSYQSGPRGEAFF.

The chain uses TRBV15 and TRBJ2-1; 7 nucleotides align to TRBD2. Germline CDR1 and CDR2: LNHNV and YYDKDF (reference sequence). Trimming cost V 3 bases and J 6 bases; bases outside gene matches: 11. The CDR3 length is 16 residues. As DNA, the CDR3 is TGTGCCACCAGCAGGGCCGGACTAGACGCGGCCAATGAGCAGTTCTTC. It codes for CATSRAGLDAANEQFF.

J is TRBJ1-1 and V is TRBV18; D remains unclear. The CDR3 runs 18 residues. The V end was cut by 5 bases, the J end by 0 bases, with 22 bases between. Germline V gene data show CDR1 as KGHSH and CDR2 as LQKENI. The CDR3 DNA follows: TGTGCCAGCTCAAACCTAGCTCCGAACGGTCTAATGAACACTGAAGCTTTCTTT. Its protein is CASSNLAPNGLMNTEAFF.

This rearrangement joins TRBV29-1 to TRBJ1-2; the D is unclear. Germline-derived CDR1 and CDR2 are SQVTM and ANQGSEA. Deletions cut 8 bases from V and 8 bases from J, with 18 bases between. The CDR3 spans 12 residues. CDR3 DNA: TGCAGCTCTTGGCACCCTGTTAGGGGCTACACCTTC. The encoded protein is CSSWHPVRGYTF.

The V call is TRBV19, the J call TRBJ1-1; TRBD1 matches at 7 bases. This CDR3 has 13 residues. The junction had 11 bases not matched to a gene; V was cut back by 5 bases and J by 11 bases. Germline assignment: CDR1 LNHDA and CDR2 SQIVND (reference sequence). CDR3 nucleotides: TGTGCCAGTAGTCTACGACAGGGTGGTGACGCTTTCTTT. This gives the protein CASSLRQGGDAFF. Full variable domain (missing parts from reference TRBV19 and TRBJ1-1): DGGITQSPKYLFRKEGQNVTLSCEQNLNHDAMYWYRQDPGQGLRLIYYSQIVNDFQKGDIAEGYSVSREKKESFPLTVTSAQKNPTAFYLCASSLRQGGDAFFGQGTRLTVV.

This clone was seen just once. The rearrangement links TRBV4-3 to TRBJ2-7; 10 bases line up with TRBD2. V shed 6 bases, J shed 1 base, and the junction held 3 bases outside the gene matches. CDR3 size: 14 residues. Looked up from germline, CDR1 is LGHNA and CDR2 is YSLEER. Here the CDR3 DNA reads TGCGCCAGCAGTAGCGGGAGGTTTTCCTACGAGCAGTACTTC. This encodes CASSSGRFSYEQYF.

The V call is TRBV7-9, the J call TRBJ2-1, with TRBD2 as a possible D gene (6 bases). This CDR3 is built from 14 residues. The germline gives CDR1 SEHNR, CDR2 FQNEAQ (reference sequence). V was cut by 3 bases and J by 8 bases, with 14 bases left in between. DNA for the CDR3: TGTGCCAGCAGCTTGACTAGGGTATTGGATGAGCAGTTCTTC. Encoded protein: CASSLTRVLDEQFF.

This chain links TRBV5-6 with TRBJ1-1, with TRBD1 matching over 7 bases. From germline, CDR1 is SGHDT and CDR2 YYEEEE. The length of the CDR3 is 13 residues. Trimming took 6 bases from V and 1 from J; bases not matched to a gene: 3. The CDR3 bases are TGTGCCAGCACCGGGACAGCGAACACTGAAGCTTTCTTT. Protein sequence: CASTGTANTEAFF.

This clone was counted between two and nine times. The chain employs TRBV19 and TRBJ2-1; D is ambiguous. Germline V CDR1 and CDR2: LNHDA, SQIVND (reference sequence). The CDR3 spans 14 residues. V lost 8 bases and J lost 2, with 13 bases in between. CDR3 sequence (DNA): TGTGCCAGTTCCCCTCAGCGCACCTACAATGAGCAGTTCTTC. Translated, it gives CASSPQRTYNEQFF.

This chain uses TRBV6-5 with TRBJ1-2; D unclear. V lost 0 bases to trimming and J lost 8 bases, with 10 bases between them. This CDR3 spans 13 amino acids. Germline V gene sequence: CDR1 MNHEY, CDR2 SVGAGI. The chain's CDR3 is CASSYSIGSGYTF. DNA for the CDR3: TGTGCCAGCAGTTACTCCATCGGCAGCGGCTACACCTTC.

The V gene is TRBV9, the J gene TRBJ2-5; 7 bases match TRBD1. The CDR3 is 16 residues long. V lost 3 bases, J lost 1 base, and 9 bases stayed unmatched. The V gene's germline CDR1 is SGDLS and CDR2 YYNGEE. The DNA of the CDR3 is TGTGCCAGCAGCGCACCCCCCCGGACAGGCCAAGAGACCCAGTACTTC. Encoded protein: CASSAPPRTGQETQYF.

The chain joins TRBV19 to TRBJ2-7; D unresolved. Germline CDR1 and CDR2: LNHDA and SQIVND (reference sequence). There are 12 residues in the CDR3. V was trimmed by 7 bases and J by 6 bases, leaving 13 bases between them. The CDR3 coding sequence is TGTGCCAGTAATTCACAGTTGGTCGAGCAGTACTTC. This codes for CASNSQLVEQYF.

This chain's CDR3 is CSTRTGGYEQYF. In DNA form, the CDR3 reads TGCAGCACGAGAACAGGGGGCTACGAGCAGTACTTC. The chain joins TRBV29-1 to TRBJ2-7; 8 bases line up with TRBD1. The junction had 6 bases not matched to a gene; V was cut back by 8 bases and J by 3 bases. Per the germline V gene, CDR1 is SQVTM and CDR2 is ANQGSEA. The CDR3 has 12 residues.

There are a few counts of this clone. CDR3 nucleotide sequence: TGTGCCAGCAGCCAACAGAGGAACACTGAAGCTTTCTTT. It encodes CASSQQRNTEAFF. The genes are TRBV7-3 and TRBJ1-1; no reliable D call. Germline V gene data show CDR1 as SGHTA and CDR2 as FQGTGA. Trimming stripped 5 bases from V and 1 base from J, with 8 bases between. The CDR3 is 13 residues long.

V usage is TRBV7-9 and J usage is TRBJ2-1; the match to TRBD2 covers 8 bases. Germline loops: CDR1 SEHNR, CDR2 FQNEAQ (reference sequence). The CDR3 consists of 15 residues. With 3 bases clipped from V and 5 bases from J, the junction kept 6 bases outside the gene matches. The CDR3 region has the DNA TGTGCCAGCAGCTTGGGCGGGAGGAGCCACAATGAGCAGTTCTTC. Translation: CASSLGGRSHNEQFF.

In its sample, this clone was seen a few times. The V and J genes are TRBV2 and TRBJ1-2; no clear D gene. CDR1 is SNHLY and CDR2 is FYNNEI in the germline V gene. The length of the CDR3 is 10 residues. Trimming stripped 3 bases from V and 6 bases from J, with 2 bases between. The CDR3 loop is CASSDNGYTF. CDR3 nucleotides: TGTGCCAGCAGTGATAATGGCTACACCTTC.

The chain is built from TRBV30 and TRBJ1-1; a possible D gene is TRBD1 (5 bases). The CDR3 runs 12 residues. Trimming stripped 7 bases from V and 11 bases from J, with 20 bases between. Germline V gene sequence: CDR1 GTSNPN, CDR2 SVGIG (reference sequence). The CDR3 sequence: CASLGRGLEAFF. The CDR3 nucleotides are TGTGCCTCCTTAGGGAGGGGATTAGAGGCTTTCTTT.

The chain combines TRBV5-1 with TRBJ2-1; 8 bases align to TRBD1. J lost 6 bases, V lost 1 base, and 3 bases had no gene match. The CDR3 totals 14 residues. Germline V gives CDR1 SGHRS, CDR2 YFSETQ. The CDR3 nucleotides are TGCGCCAGCAGCTTGTATCAGGGGGCCAATGAGCAGTTCTTC. This codes for CASSLYQGANEQFF. Supplemented by reference TRBV5-1 and TRBJ2-1, the full variable domain reads KAGVTQTPRYLIKTRGQQVTLSCSPISGHRSVSWYQQTPGQGLQFLFEYFSETQRNKGNFPGRFSGRQFSNSRSEMNVSTLELGDSALYLCASSLYQGANEQFFGPGTRLTVL.

This clone was counted between two and nine times. The chain recombines TRBV4-1 with TRBJ2-2, with 9 bases aligning to TRBD1. CDR1 MGHRA and CDR2 YSYEKL come from the germline V gene. The CDR3 runs to 14 residues. V lost 8 bases and J lost 3; bases outside the gene matches: 4. CDR3 protein: CASGTGSDTGELFF. The CDR3 DNA reads as TGCGCCAGCGGGACAGGGTCGGACACCGGGGAGCTGTTTTTT.

There are a few counts of this clone. The rearrangement joins TRBV6-1 to TRBJ2-7; no reliable D call. CDR1 is MNHNS and CDR2 is SASEGT in the germline V gene. The CDR3 totals 10 residues. V lost 6 bases and J 4 bases, leaving 4 bases between the germline ends. The CDR3 sequence is CASSGYEQYF. The CDR3 nucleotides are TGTGCCAGCAGCGGGTACGAGCAGTACTTC.

The V and J genes are TRBV10-1 and TRBJ2-7, with D possibly TRBD1 on 5 matching bases. Germline CDR1 and CDR2: WNHNN and SYGVQD (reference sequence). The V end was cut by 3 bases, the J end by 1 base, with 13 bases between. The length of the CDR3 is 15 residues. Here the CDR3 reads CASSEFPAGSYEQYF. CDR3 DNA sequence: TGCGCCAGCAGTGAATTCCCGGCAGGGTCCTACGAGCAGTACTTC.

This chain joins TRBV29-1 and TRBJ1-1; D is unresolved. The CDR3 covers 12 residues. Germline CDR1 reads SQVTM; CDR2 reads ANQGSEA. Trimming removed 3 bases from V and 4 bases from J, with 9 bases in between. The CDR3 here is CSVDATGTEAFF. The CDR3 region has the DNA TGCAGCGTTGATGCAACCGGCACTGAAGCTTTCTTT. The variable domain in full, completed from reference TRBV29-1 and TRBJ1-1, reads SAVISQKPSRDICQRGTSLTIQCQVDSQVTMMFWYRQQPGQSLTLIATANQGSEATYESGFVIDKFPISRPNLTFSTLTVSNMSPEDSSIYLCSVDATGTEAFFGQGTRLTVV.

This clone has just a few counts. The rearrangement uses TRBV7-9 and TRBJ2-3, with no clear D. Looked up from germline, CDR1 is SEHNR and CDR2 is FQNEAQ (reference sequence). V was pared by 6 bases and J by 6 bases, with 19 bases between. CDR3 length: 15 amino acids. Here the CDR3 DNA reads TGTGCCAGCAGAAATCGGGTGGACCCCTCCGATACGCAGTATTTT. It specifies CASRNRVDPSDTQYF.

V gene TRBV4-3 combines with J gene TRBJ1-2; D possibly corresponds to TRBD1 (5 bases). The CDR3 totals 16 residues. From germline, CDR1 is LGHNA and CDR2 YSLEER. V was shortened by 0 bases and J by 3 bases, with 14 bases between the two germline ends. The CDR3 spells CASSQDQGAPYYGYTF. The DNA of the CDR3 is TGCGCCAGCAGCCAAGATCAAGGGGCCCCCTACTATGGCTACACCTTC.

The rearrangement links TRBV6-6 to TRBJ1-1, with TRBD1 identical over 7 bases. Germline values: CDR1 MNHNY, CDR2 SVGAGI (reference sequence). The CDR3 is made up of 15 amino acids. After removal of 0 bases from V and 3 bases from J, the junction contained 4 bases not matched to a gene. This CDR3 reads CASSYSPGGYTEAFF. CDR3 in DNA: TGTGCCAGCAGTTACTCGCCAGGGGGTTACACTGAAGCTTTCTTT.

A remark on this clone: A read error may account for a junction end that differs from germline. The chain recombines TRBV5-6 with TRBJ2-1; D unclear. The CDR3 has 10 residues. Germline CDR1 reads SGHDT; CDR2 reads YYEEEE. The CDR3 DNA reads as TGTGCCAGTAGCTACAATGAGCAGTTCTTC. Amino acids: CASSYNEQFF. Based on the CDR3 plus reference TRBV5-6 and TRBJ2-1, the full variable domain is DAGVTQSPTHLIKTRGQQVTLRCSPKSGHDTVSWYQQALGQGPQFIFQYYEEEERQRGNFPDRFSGHQFPNYSSELNVNALLLGDSALYLCASSYNEQFFGPGTRLTVL.

The chain couples TRBV4-1 to TRBJ2-7; D ambiguous. V was pared by 3 bases and J by 0 bases, with 6 bases between. Per the germline V gene, CDR1 is MGHRA and CDR2 is YSYEKL. The CDR3 covers 13 residues. Written as DNA, the CDR3 is TGCGCCAGCAGCCATGGGTTCTCCTACGAGCAGTACTTC. This gives the protein CASSHGFSYEQYF.

This clone occurred a few times. The rearrangement links TRBV27 to TRBJ1-2; perhaps TRBD1 as D (6 bases). CDR1 and CDR2 (germline): MNHEY, SMNVEV (reference sequence). CDR3 length: 15 residues. V lost 5 bases and J lost 3, with 16 bases in between. In nucleotides, the CDR3 is TGTGCCAGCAGTCCTGAGGGGGGGATCTACTATGGCTACACCTTC. Its protein product is CASSPEGGIYYGYTF.

The V call is TRBV21-1, the J call TRBJ1-2. TRBV21-1 is deemed a pseudogene. The CDR3 covers 17 residues. The CDR3 DNA reads as TGTGCCAGCGAAAGGACGTTGGCAGGACGATGTCATGATGGCTACACCTTC. This gives the protein CASERTLAGRCHDGYTF.

This sequence joins TRBV6-5 and TRBJ2-3; 7 positions match TRBD1. With V trimmed by 1 base and J by 5 bases, 3 bases remained unmatched. CDR1 MNHEY and CDR2 SVGAGI come from the germline V gene. The CDR3 spans 14 residues. DNA of the CDR3: TGTGCCAGCAGTTACTACCAGGGGGAAGATACGCAGTATTTT. Protein product: CASSYYQGEDTQYF.

The chain carries TRBV11-2 and TRBJ1-1; weak D call: TRBD1 (5 bases). This CDR3 region has 13 residues. V lost 5 bases to trimming and J lost 2 bases, with 9 bases between them. Germline V gene lookup returns CDR1 SGHAT and CDR2 FQNNGV. The CDR3 protein is CASSRQLNTEAFF. The DNA of the CDR3 is TGTGCCAGCAGCCGACAGCTAAACACTGAAGCTTTCTTT.